This T cell receptor beta chain was identified in a study of shared clonotypes between healthy human individuals. The study drew all its donors from Caucasian adults living in Nashville, Tennessee. Memory CD4+ cells were the fraction left after CD45RA+ naive selection. The assay was immunoSEQ multiplex PCR, and TCRdb's table has in-frame clones only and misses some. This table holds over 2 million clones, about nine tenths found once. Regarding this clone: The antigen is unknown.

The V end was cut by 6 bases, the J end by 9 bases, with 18 bases between. The germline V gene encodes CDR1 MNHNS and CDR2 SASEGT. The CDR3 runs 14 residues. Notes on the study in general: In contrast to clonotypes shared by all four donors, non-shared clonotypes had lower generation probabilities.

The rearrangement uses TRBV6-1 and TRBJ2-4, with D perhaps being TRBD1 or TRBD2 (5 bases each). Sequencing was done on a sample of naive CD4+ T cells from PBMCs. Subset given: CD45RA+ positively selected. This TCR was recovered from a young man in good health. Some clones in this sample may be carry-over from other donors' samples. CDR3 residues: CASRASGPQGIQYF. In DNA form, the CDR3 reads TGTGCCAGCAGAGCGTCGGGGCCCCAAGGCATTCAGTACTTC.